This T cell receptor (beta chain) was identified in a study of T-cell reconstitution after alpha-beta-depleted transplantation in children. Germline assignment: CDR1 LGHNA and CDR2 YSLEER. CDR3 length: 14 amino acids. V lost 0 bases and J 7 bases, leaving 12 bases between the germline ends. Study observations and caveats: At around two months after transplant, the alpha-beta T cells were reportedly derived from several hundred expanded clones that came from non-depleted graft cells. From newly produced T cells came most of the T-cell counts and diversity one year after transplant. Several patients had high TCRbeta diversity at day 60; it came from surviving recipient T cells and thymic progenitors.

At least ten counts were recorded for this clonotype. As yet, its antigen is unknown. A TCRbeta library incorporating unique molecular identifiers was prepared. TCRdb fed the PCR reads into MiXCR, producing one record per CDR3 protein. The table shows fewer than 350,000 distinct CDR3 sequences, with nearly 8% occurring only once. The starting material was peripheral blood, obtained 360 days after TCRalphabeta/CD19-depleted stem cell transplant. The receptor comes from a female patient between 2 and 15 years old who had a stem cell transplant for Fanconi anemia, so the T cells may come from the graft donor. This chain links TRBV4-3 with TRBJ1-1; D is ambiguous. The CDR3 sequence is CASSQDLEGLEAFF. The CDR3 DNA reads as TGCGCCAGCAGCCAAGATTTGGAAGGGCTTGAAGCTTTCTTT.